This entry lists 13 T cell receptor beta chains sequenced from one sample in a study of OX40 agonist ivuxolimab in advanced cancers. Only in-frame clones appear in the TCRdb table, and some are missing; sequencing was by immunoSEQ multiplex PCR. The table lists roughly 70,000 clones, approximately 85% of them singletons, with under 0.55% in the top ten. The material was CD4+ or CD8+ T cells sorted from blood, obtained in a trial of the OX40 agonist ivuxolimab. These receptors came from an adult with an advanced solid tumor such as melanoma, head and neck, liver or kidney cancer.

The chain carries TRBV6-5 and TRBJ1-5; perhaps TRBD1 as D (5 bases). The CDR3 runs 15 residues. Germline values: CDR1 MNHEY, CDR2 SVGAGI. Trimming removed 5 bases at V and 0 bases at J, with 11 bases between. CDR3 sequence reads: CASSTQGDSNQPQHF. CDR3 in DNA: TGTGCCAGCAGTACTCAGGGCGATAGCAATCAGCCCCAGCATTTT.

In its sample, this clone was seen a few times. V gene TRBV2 combines with J gene TRBJ1-2; D uncertain. The CDR3 has 12 amino acids. The V end lost 6 bases, the J end lost 8 bases, and 13 bases lay between the germline ends. Germline loops: CDR1 SNHLY, CDR2 FYNNEI. Here the CDR3 DNA reads TGTGCCAGCAGGGAGTCGGGATACGGCTACACCTTC. Amino acid sequence: CASRESGYGYTF.

The rearrangement joins TRBV6-5 to TRBJ1-5, with D possibly being TRBD1 (5 bases). Trimming pared 6 bases from V and 4 bases from J, leaving 13 bases between. The length of the CDR3 is 14 residues. From germline, CDR1 is MNHEY and CDR2 SVGAGI. This chain's CDR3 is CASSHRGRNQPQHF. As DNA, the CDR3 is TGTGCCAGCAGCCACCGGGGCAGGAATCAGCCCCAGCATTTT.

This chain connects TRBV6-1 to TRBJ2-2, with D unresolved. CDR3 length: 11 residues. V dropped 5 bases and J dropped 6 bases, with 4 bases sitting between them. Germline values: CDR1 MNHNS, CDR2 SASEGT. The CDR3 nucleotides read TGTGCCAGCAGTCTTCCCGGGGAGCTGTTTTTT. Translating it yields CASSLPGELFF.

The V gene is TRBV7-2, the J gene TRBJ1-2, with TRBD1 identical over 12 bases. The CDR3 is 17 amino acids. V gave up 4 bases and J gave up 8 bases; unmatched junction bases: 14. Looked up from germline, CDR1 is SGHTA and CDR2 is FQGNSA. The CDR3 DNA reads TGTGCCAGCAGCTGGAAATCCGGGACAGGGGGCGCGGGAGGCTACACCTTC. Amino acids: CASSWKSGTGGAGGYTF.

The chain uses TRBV6-5 and TRBJ1-1; D perhaps matches TRBD1 (5 bases). This CDR3 is built from 12 residues. V was cut by 6 bases and J by 6 bases, with 11 bases left in between. Germline CDR1 MNHEY, CDR2 SVGAGI. The CDR3 loop is CASSPGSSEAFF. CDR3 nucleotide sequence: TGTGCCAGCAGCCCAGGGTCGTCTGAAGCTTTCTTT.

The V and J genes are TRBV4-2 and TRBJ1-1; the match to TRBD1 covers 7 bases. V gave up 1 base and J gave up 3 bases; unmatched junction bases: 5. This CDR3 has 15 amino acids. CDR1 LGHNA and CDR2 YNFKEQ come from the germline V gene. CDR3 sequence (DNA): TGTGCCAGCAGCCAAGTTCACGGGACAGACACTGAAGCTTTCTTT. Protein product: CASSQVHGTDTEAFF.

The V and J genes are TRBV5-8 and TRBJ2-3, with 11 bases that match TRBD1. The length of the CDR3 is 16 residues. Germline assignment: CDR1 SGHTS and CDR2 YDEGEE. V shed 5 bases and J 1 base; nucleotides not matched to a gene: 6. CDR3 sequence (DNA): TGTGCCAGCAGTATGGACAGGGGGCTCCGCACAGATACGCAGTATTTT. This gives the protein CASSMDRGLRTDTQYF.

This chain connects TRBV10-3 to TRBJ1-1; 8 bases are shared with TRBD1. V dropped 6 bases and J dropped 11; count of bases not matched to a gene: 8. The CDR3 has 12 residues. From germline, CDR1 is ENHRY and CDR2 SYGVKD. The CDR3 reads CAIRPGQGTAFF. CDR3 bases: TGTGCCATCAGACCCGGACAGGGCACGGCTTTCTTT.

The chain couples TRBV10-3 to TRBJ1-2; 8 nucleotides agree with TRBD1. CDR1 is ENHRY, CDR2 SYGVKD, per germline. The CDR3 totals 16 residues. V was pared by 3 bases and J by 0 bases, with 6 bases of the junction left unmatched. CDR3 loop: CAISDPSGQANYGYTF. CDR3 coding DNA: TGTGCCATCAGTGATCCCTCGGGACAGGCTAACTATGGCTACACCTTC.

The V and J genes are TRBV5-1 and TRBJ1-3; D gene unclear. CDR1 and CDR2 from the germline V gene are SGHRS and YFSETQ. Trimming cost V 4 bases and J 5 bases, with 10 bases left between them. The CDR3 covers 13 residues. DNA of the CDR3: TGCGCCAGCAGCCCCGACGGACGAAACACCATATATTTT. The encoded protein is CASSPDGRNTIYF.

The chain employs TRBV7-2 and TRBJ2-1, with 8 bases fitting TRBD2. The ends lost 2 bases at V and 10 bases at J; junction bases unmatched: 10. The CDR3 has 15 amino acids. CDR1 and CDR2 from the germline V gene are SGHTA and FQGNSA. This CDR3 reads CASSLFRLAGGEQFF. Here the CDR3 DNA reads TGTGCCAGCAGCTTATTTCGGCTAGCGGGTGGAGAGCAGTTCTTC.

A word on this clone: This sample also contains other DNA sequences that code for the same CDR3. This chain uses TRBV5-1 with TRBJ1-1; a possible D gene is TRBD1 (5 bases). The germline V gene encodes CDR1 SGHRS and CDR2 YFSETQ. The CDR3 is 13 residues long. Between the trimmed V and J ends, which lost 2 bases and 2 bases, there was a span of 7 bases. DNA for the CDR3: TGCGCCAGCAGCTTTCAGGGCAACACTGAAGCTTTCTTT. Translated, it gives CASSFQGNTEAFF.